This TCR beta chain was recorded in a study of T cell clones after liver transplantation. In the study overall: Timepoints were pre-transplant, pre-withdrawal, and after withdrawal was completed or failed. Study results and caveats: Post-transplant, graft-donor-reactive CD4 TCRbeta sequences in blood dropped significantly in most of the 8 subjects. The donor-reactive repertoire was only partly measurable in two subjects, lacking donor cells. Graft donor-reactive T cells possibly entered the graft instead of undergoing deletion.

TCRdb's copy holds only in-frame clones and misses some; the assay was immunoSEQ multiplex PCR. Of tens of thousands of clones in the sample, roughly 70% were seen once. The germline CDR1 and CDR2 sequences are GTSNPN and SVGIG (reference sequence). V shed 2 bases and J shed 4 bases, with 11 bases lying between them. The CDR3 runs to 13 residues. As for this clone: Its antigen remains unidentified.

The material was CD4+ T cells from blood, obtained at the approximately 15-month timepoint. The sequence came from a human patient who received a liver transplant. Among the T cells, some may be from the graft donor. The chain recombines TRBV30 with TRBJ1-1, with D hard to call. Written as DNA, the CDR3 is TGTGCCTGGAGTAGCCAGGTCCGCACTGAAGCTTTCTTT. It is translated as CAWSSQVRTEAFF.